This T cell receptor beta chain was identified during a study of blood T cell repertoires in COVID-19 (dated by TCRdb to the early 2020s). General notes on the study: Collaborator samples came from the United States, Italy and Spain and covered acute and convalescent phases of COVID-19. The dataset comprised deeply sampled blood TCRbeta repertoires from subjects exposed to, actively infected with, or recovered from COVID-19. The material from the prospective study consisted of cDNA or gDNA derived from T cells, B-cell-depleted T cells, or PBMCs. Samples came from the ongoing ImmuneRACE study (first 160 participants) plus 1,254 subjects from 6 global collaborators. The repertoires were released in a freely available public database intended as a resource for research on the immune response to SARS-CoV-2. Where HLA class I and class II types were available, the types were taken from metadata supplied by the sample provider, not from assay-based typing. Nearly every sample came with metadata listing a de-identified subject ID, COVID-19 status, age in years and sex. What the work shows at the level of the full study, not this receptor alone: The quantity of clinical and demographic metadata differed by source and by participant and was supplied without curation.

Collaborating institutions collected whole blood in K2EDTA tubes following their own protocols. For TCRbeta analysis, collaborator samples were shipped as frozen whole blood, as isolated PBMCs, or as DNA extracted from either sample type. CDR1 LGHDT and CDR2 YNNKEL were looked up in the germline V gene (reference sequence). Including the terminal cysteine and phenylalanine, the CDR3 comprises 16 residues. CDR3 DNA is the only sequence kept; it has 48 bases, read in frame from the first base. The immunoSEQ Assay, a bias-controlled multiplex PCR, was used to amplify TCRbeta CDR3 regions from genomic DNA. Processing in the source paper ran as follows. Within the assay, amplification of reference gene primers was used to estimate how many nucleated cells each sample contained. To quantify the absolute abundance of each unique TCRbeta CDR3 rearrangement, sequence reads were collapsed and filtered. For each sample, productive Simpson clonality was calculated by taking the square root of Simpson's diversity index across productive rearrangements. TCRdb provides this immuneACCESS table in a form limited to in-frame rearrangements. Some clones are lacking; in checked studies, under half of them reflect an unresolved V gene, and why the rest are absent is not known. The V and J calls and clone size come from that table; D and trimming were worked out from the DNA. The sample yields 180,000 or so clones; about 88% were counted once. Of the sample, 0.99% is held by the ten largest clones.

Note on this clone: This clone's antigen is unknown. Mismatch with germline at one junction end may stem from a read error.

The chain joins TRBV3-1 (or the pseudogene TRBV3-2) to TRBJ2-7; 8 central nucleotides agree with TRBD2. Source material: peripheral blood. The TCR originated in a man aged 18 to 30 with acute or convalescent COVID-19. The CDR3 loop reads CPPTPGGRGQHYEQYF. The nucleotide sequence is given as TGCCCCCCCACCCCGGGGGGGCGGGGGCAACACTACGAGCAGTACTTC.